The 5 T cell receptor beta chains below all came from one sample that was sequenced in a study of metastatic and nonmetastatic thyroid tumors. TCRdb re-called the PCR reads with MiXCR. This repertoire shows 45,000 to 60,000 clones, roughly 15% found once; its top ten account for 2.5% to 3.5%. The entire patient cohort was treatment-naive prior to thyroid surgery. Sequencing was carried out using blood. These receptors came from a female donor with papillary thyroid cancer or a benign thyroid nodule (not recorded which). Some clones in this sample may be carry-over from other donors' samples.

This clone was observed many times. This sample also contains other DNA sequences that code for the same CDR3. The chain combines TRBV7-9 with TRBJ2-2; TRBD2 matches 8 bases. V lost 5 bases, J lost 8 bases, and 10 bases stayed unmatched. CDR1 is SEHNR and CDR2 is FQNEAQ in the germline V gene (reference sequence). The CDR3 extends over 15 amino acids. The CDR3 protein is CASSPLGLAGGELFF. The CDR3 nucleotides are TGTGCCAGCAGCCCCCTCGGACTAGCTGGGGGGGAGCTGTTTTTT.

With respect to this clone: A much bigger clone sits one base away, suggesting this may be a read error. V and J are TRBV11-2 and TRBJ2-3; D is ambiguous. Germline CDR1 reads SGHAT; CDR2 reads FQNNGV. This CDR3 comprises 12 residues. Trimming stripped 2 bases from V and 6 bases from J, with 6 bases between. CDR3: CASSLLSDTQYF. CDR3 DNA: TGTGCCAGCAGCTTATTGAGTGATACGCAGTATTTT.

This clone was observed a handful of times. This sequence may be a read error, since a much larger clone differs from it by one base. The chain carries TRBV6-2 or TRBV6-3 and TRBJ2-5, with 9 bases aligning to TRBD2. The CDR3 sequence is 18 residues long. Germline V gives CDR1 MNHEY, CDR2 SVGEGT. The CDR3 region has the DNA TGTGCAAGCAGTTACAATCCTAGCGGGGTAAACATCCAAGAGACCCAGTACTTC. Protein product: CASSYNPSGVNIQETQYF.

This clone was counted many times. This chain connects TRBV5-1 to TRBJ2-1; D not certain. Germline V lookup: CDR1 SGHRS, CDR2 YFSETQ. Trimming removed 2 bases from V and 7 bases from J, with 13 bases in between. The CDR3 is 14 residues long. DNA for the CDR3: TGCGCCAGCAGCTTATGGGCCTTGCGGAATGAGCAGTTCTTC. Translating it yields CASSLWALRNEQFF.

This clone was counted at least ten times. Other DNA sequences in the same sample also yield this CDR3. The V gene is TRBV10-3, the J gene TRBJ1-4, with TRBD1 matching 7 bases. CDR3 length: 13 residues. The junction had 4 bases not matched to a gene; V was cut back by 8 bases and J by 4 bases. Germline V gene lookup returns CDR1 ENHRY and CDR2 SYGVKD. CDR3 in amino acids: CAIGTVLNEKLFF. The CDR3 DNA sequence: TGTGCCATCGGGACAGTGCTTAATGAAAAACTGTTTTTT.